These 19 T cell receptor beta chains came from one sample sequenced in a study of response to subunit inactivated influenza vaccine (dated by TCRdb to between 2018 and 2020). To prepare the library, RT-PCR was applied. The instrument was an Illumina HiSeq 2500. The raw public data were reprocessed by TCRdb itself: fastp quality trimming at Q25, MiXCR clonotype calling, in-frame beta chains only. A single entry per CDR3 protein holds the most common genes and DNA from its merged rows. A total of hundreds of thousands of distinct CDR3 sequences appear in this sample, approximately 7.1% of them only once. The biggest ten clones account for 10% to 15% of the sample. This specimen consisted of PBMCs from blood, obtained less than 30 months after vaccination. All receptors come from a man aged 50 to 75 who received an inactivated influenza vaccine. Donor details come from another sample of the same person, matched by shared clones.

This clonotype was counted only a few times. This chain connects TRBV5-1 to TRBJ2-7, with 7 nucleotides matching TRBD1. The V and J ends lost 0 bases and 4 bases, in that order; junction bases with no gene match: 4. The length of the CDR3 is 14 residues. Looked up from germline, CDR1 is SGHRS and CDR2 is YFSETQ. The CDR3 reads CASSLAGTEYEQYF. The CDR3 DNA reads TGCGCCAGCAGCTTGGCCGGGACAGAATACGAGCAGTACTTC.

This clonotype has just a few counts. The chain joins TRBV19 to TRBJ2-5, with 7 bases matching TRBD2. Germline V gene data show CDR1 as LNHDA and CDR2 as SQIVND (reference sequence). This CDR3 has 14 residues. The V segment lost 1 base and the J segment 4 bases; nucleotides outside the gene matches: 3. This CDR3 is CASSIASGIETQYF. The CDR3 DNA sequence: TGTGCCAGTAGTATAGCTAGCGGAATAGAGACCCAGTACTTC.

This clonotype was seen more than once but under ten times. This rearrangement joins TRBV6-1 to TRBJ2-7; 10 bases agree with TRBD1. V was pared by 6 bases and J by 6 bases, with 14 bases of the junction left unmatched. Germline CDR1 reads MNHNS; CDR2 reads SASEGT. The CDR3 has 16 residues. For the CDR3, the DNA is TGTGCCAGCAGCTCCGGGACAGGGGCGAAGGGTTTCGAGCAGTACTTC. Its translation: CASSSGTGAKGFEQYF.

The J gene is TRBJ1-2, the V gene TRBV20-1; D remains ambiguous. Germline V gives CDR1 DFQATT, CDR2 SNEGSKA (reference sequence). The CDR3 spans 14 residues. The ends were cut back, 0 bases at V and 3 bases at J, with 11 bases in the middle. The CDR3 loop reads CSARDSGYYYGYTF. CDR3 nucleotides: TGCAGTGCTAGAGACTCGGGGTACTACTATGGCTACACCTTC.

This clonotype has only a few counts. The rearrangement joins TRBV10-3 to TRBJ2-1; possibly TRBD1 or TRBD2 for D (6 bases each). Germline assignment: CDR1 ENHRY and CDR2 SYGVKD. The CDR3 loop spans 15 amino acids. The V end was cut by 2 bases, the J end by 5 bases, with 13 bases between. CDR3 in amino acids: CAISEGGTINNEQFF. The CDR3 DNA is TGTGCCATCAGTGAGGGCGGGACAATAAACAATGAGCAGTTCTTC.

The V and J genes are TRBV6-5 and TRBJ2-3; the match to TRBD2 covers 13 bases. CDR3 length: 18 residues. The V gene end was trimmed by 0 bases and the J gene end by 3 bases; junction bases not matched to a gene: 6. CDR1 and CDR2 from the germline V gene are MNHEY and SVGAGI. The CDR3 sequence is CASSYSVQTSGRTDTQYF. Here the CDR3 DNA reads TGTGCCAGCAGTTACTCCGTTCAGACTAGCGGGAGGACAGATACGCAGTATTTT.

The sample holds a few counts of this clonotype. The gene calls are TRBV20-1 and TRBJ2-1; 8 bases are shared with TRBD2. The CDR3 spans 12 residues. Germline CDR1 and CDR2: DFQATT and SNEGSKA (reference sequence). Trimming took 6 bases from V and 6 from J; bases not matched to a gene: 4. Here the CDR3 DNA reads TGCAGTGCAAGCCGGGGGGGCAATGAGCAGTTCTTC. This encodes CSASRGGNEQFF.

The J gene is TRBJ1-4, the V gene TRBV1; the D segment call TRBD1 is taken from the table without a DNA check. TRBV1 counts as a pseudogene. This CDR3 comprises 15 residues. The CDR3 region has the DNA TGCACCAGCAGTGATGTTCGACAGATTAATGAAAAACTGTTTTTT. Amino acid sequence: CTSSDVRQINEKLFF.

This clonotype was seen at least ten times. The chain uses TRBV20-1 and TRBJ2-7; 12 bases match TRBD1. The germline gives CDR1 DFQATT, CDR2 SNEGSKA (reference sequence). The V gene end was trimmed by 0 bases and the J gene end by 6 bases; junction bases not matched to a gene: 3. The CDR3 is made up of 14 amino acids. CDR3 DNA: TGCAGTGCTAGAGACGGGGACAGGGGGCTCGAGCAGTACTTC. Translating gives CSARDGDRGLEQYF.

The chain uses TRBV18 and TRBJ1-2; D remains unclear. Looked up from germline, CDR1 is KGHSH and CDR2 is LQKENI. Trimming cost V 0 bases and J 2 bases, with 13 bases left between them. The CDR3 totals 16 residues. The CDR3 DNA reads as TGTGCCAGCTCACCACCGGTGGGCCAGATCAACTATGGCTACACCTTC. It specifies CASSPPVGQINYGYTF.

The sample holds many counts of this clonotype. J is TRBJ1-3 and V is TRBV12-3 or TRBV12-4; maybe TRBD1 (5 bases). This CDR3 is built from 15 residues. Trimming pared 5 bases from V and 2 bases from J, leaving 13 bases between. In nucleotides, the CDR3 is TGTGCCAGCAGTCGACAGCTCCTTGCTGGAAACACCATATATTTT. The encoded protein is CASSRQLLAGNTIYF.

In this sample, this clonotype turned up many times. V and J are TRBV9 and TRBJ1-4; 8 bases are a match to TRBD1. The germline CDR1 and CDR2 sequences are SGDLS and YYNGEE. This CDR3 is built from 16 residues. V trimming: 3 bases; J trimming: 5 bases; junction bases outside the gene matches: 9. CDR3 loop: CASSAGARGRNEKLFF. In DNA form, the CDR3 reads TGTGCCAGCAGCGCCGGGGCCAGGGGGCGGAATGAAAAACTGTTTTTT.

This chain connects TRBV5-1 to TRBJ2-3, with D tentatively TRBD1 or TRBD2 (5 bases each). This CDR3 is 14 amino acids long. CDR1 and CDR2 (germline): SGHRS, YFSETQ. Trimming removed 0 bases from V and 4 bases from J, with 9 bases in between. The DNA for the CDR3 is TGCGCCAGCAGCTTGGTTGTGGGGGCAGATACGCAGTATTTT. As protein: CASSLVVGADTQYF.

This clonotype was observed many times. V and J are TRBV11-2 and TRBJ2-1; TRBD2 aligns across 9 bases. The trim removed 3 bases at V and 3 bases at J, leaving 6 bases unmatched. This CDR3 contains 16 residues. Germline V CDR1 and CDR2: SGHAT, FQNNGV. This chain's CDR3 is CASSFGRTSVYNEQFF. The CDR3 DNA reads as TGTGCCAGCAGCTTCGGCCGGACTAGCGTCTACAATGAGCAGTTCTTC.

This chain joins TRBV9 and TRBJ2-7; no reliable D call. Germline CDR1 is SGDLS and CDR2 is YYNGEE. V gave up 4 bases and J gave up 4 bases, with 15 bases separating them. This CDR3 is built from 14 residues. This chain's CDR3 is CASSPRIDGYEQYF. CDR3 coding DNA: TGTGCCAGCAGCCCCCGGATTGATGGGTACGAGCAGTACTTC.

The chain carries TRBV27 and TRBJ2-7, with D maybe TRBD1 (6 bases). Trimming left V 5 bases short and J 3 bases short, with 14 bases between. Germline V lookup: CDR1 MNHEY, CDR2 SMNVEV (reference sequence). The CDR3 consists of 14 residues. CDR3 nucleotide sequence: TGTGCCAGCAGTGGCAGGGGCACGGGCTACGAGCAGTACTTC. Translated, it gives CASSGRGTGYEQYF.

This clonotype was counted a few times. This sequence joins TRBV29-1 and TRBJ1-1; 7 bases map to TRBD1. Germline-derived CDR1 and CDR2 are SQVTM and ANQGSEA. This CDR3 has 13 residues. Losses at the gene ends were 8 bases for V and 1 base for J; bases not matched to a gene: 7. This CDR3 is CSMGQRGNTEAFF. CDR3 DNA sequence: TGCAGCATGGGACAGAGGGGGAACACTGAAGCTTTCTTT.

J is TRBJ2-4 and V is TRBV11-2, with a possible D match to TRBD2 (6 bases). CDR1 is SGHAT, CDR2 FQNNGV, per germline. Between the trimmed V and J ends, which lost 5 bases and 1 base, there was a span of 9 bases. The CDR3 contains 14 residues. The CDR3 DNA follows: TGTGCCAGCAGCCGTGGGGGGGCCAAAAACATTCAGTACTTC. Protein product: CASSRGGAKNIQYF.

The CDR3 nucleotides are TGTGCCAGCAGCAACTCGGGACAGGGGTTCACTGAAGCTTTCTTT. Its protein is CASSNSGQGFTEAFF. This chain connects TRBV9 to TRBJ1-1, with 10 bases fitting TRBD1. CDR3 size: 15 residues. V lost 4 bases to trimming and J lost 4 bases; unmatched junction nucleotides: 7. Germline CDR1 reads SGDLS; CDR2 reads YYNGEE.